This T cell receptor (beta chain) was captured by sequencing in a study of CD8+ T cells in alopecia areata (dated by TCRdb to the late 2010s). Regarding the study in general: Treated patients were enrolled in an open-label pilot trial of oral tofacitinib, 5 to 10 mg twice daily, for moderate-to-severe alopecia areata. Scalp clonality was compared across normal scalp (n=4), patchy alopecia areata scalp (n=8), and alopecia totalis/universalis scalp (n=8). Amplification of TCRbeta CDR3 regions was done by immunoSEQ multiplex PCR using 35 Vbeta forward primers and 13 Jbeta reverse primers. Patients received tofacitinib for 6 to 18 months and were then followed off drug for 6 months to check for delayed response and recurrence. The RNA source kit depended on sample type: the PAXgene miRNA kit for fixed scalp, the miRNeasy kit for PBMCs, and the RNeasy kit for mouse skin. Biopsies were taken from tofacitinib-treated patients at baseline and again at 4 and 24 weeks into treatment, and several of those patients also had a later scalp biopsy. Scalp tissue and sorted CD4+ and CD8+ peripheral blood T cells from patchy and totalis/universalis alopecia areata patients and from healthy controls were covered by human TCRbeta sequencing. In treated patients, disease severity was measured using the SALT score, which gives the percentage of scalp surface area affected. To study T cell clonal expansion in alopecia areata, the researchers applied high-throughput TCRbeta sequencing to both the C3H/HeJ mouse model and human patients. Study-wide conclusions, independent of this receptor: Because the treated cohort was small and had only one nonresponder, larger studies are needed to examine links between baseline CD8+ expansion and response. Compared with mice, TCR sequences shared between patients were less clear, possibly partly because of HLA diversity across the patient population. Many expanded lesional clones were found to persist in scalp and blood during tofacitinib treatment, and relapse after treatment cessation may be partly explained by this persistence. Tofacitinib significantly lowered scalp clonality and the number of expanded CD8+ clones among the top 100 scalp clones. Compared with normal scalp, lesional scalp, particularly in alopecia totalis/universalis, had higher clonality and more expanded CD8+ clones, which suggests antigenic drive. Unlike mouse skin, which is dominated by gammadelta T cells, normal human skin has resident alphabeta T cells that are also sequenced, and this complicates analysis of the scalp TCR repertoire.

Library method: the immunoSEQ multiplex PCR assay. For TCR sequencing, RNA was extracted from every sample and reverse transcribed into cDNA to serve as template. First-strand cDNA was synthesized using SuperScript III with a 2:1 mix of oligo-dT and random hexamers. Amplification bias was assessed with a synthetic immune receptor repertoire, and residual bias was removed computationally. The source study handled its data this way. Raw reads were preprocessed to remove errors, and CDR3 was defined according to IMGT conventions as the region from the conserved cysteine to phenylalanine. Clonality was computed as 1 minus the Shannon entropy, with the entropy normalized by log2 of the number of productive unique TCRs. Whether each scalp clone was CD4 or CD8 was inferred by checking scalp TCRbeta sequences against the CD4 and CD8 repertoires from sorted blood. TCRdb provides this immuneACCESS table in a form limited to in-frame rearrangements. Some clones are lacking; in checked studies, under half of them reflect an unresolved V gene, and why the rest are absent is not known. Clonal size and the V and J genes are those of that table, whereas D and trimming came from the DNA. The sample records 100,000 to 140,000 clones, around 83% of which are singletons. The ten largest clones take up over 20% of the sample.

The CDR3, cysteine through phenylalanine, is 13 amino acids long. This entry keeps only the CDR3 DNA: 39 bases, framed from base 1. Based on the germline V gene, the CDR1 and CDR2 sequences are SQVTM and ANQGSEA. V loses 6 bases of germline sequence and J loses 2 bases, and the interval between the two ends is 13 bases. The sample's time point label is to be understood as: 24 weeks on oral tofacitinib. The treatment or condition label here, explained by the study, means: oral pan-JAK inhibitor, 5-10 mg twice daily. Lesional scalp punch biopsies and peripheral blood were obtained from alopecia areata patients. PBMCs were isolated by density centrifugation and stained for CD3, CD4 and CD8, after which CD4+ and CD8+ T cells were sorted on a FACSAria. Comment on this clone: Its cognate antigen has yet to be identified. Per-nucleotide qualities are absent, and no much larger clonotype sits a single base away.

The chain couples TRBV29-1 to TRBJ2-5; no D gene call is confident. Sample: CD8+ T cells sorted from blood, taken at week 24, from a patient treated with tofacitinib. The sequence was collected from a human donor with alopecia areata. The base sequence is TGCAGCGTACCCGGAAGGGCACAAGAGACCCAGTACTTC. Translated, this gives CSVPGRAQETQYF.